The source of this T cell receptor beta chain is a study of shared clonotypes between healthy human individuals. Roughly 27,000 T cell genomes, or 200 to 250 ng DNA, went into the sorted-subset replicate PCRs. TCRdb keeps only in-frame clones here, not all; method: immunoSEQ multiplex PCR. The data show over a million clones, with around 76% seen just once and roughly 1.4% held by the top ten. Worth noting for this clone: Its antigen is still unknown.

Only Caucasian adults living in Nashville, Tennessee served as donors. Splitting of CD4+ cells produced CD45RA+ naive and CD45RA-negative memory subsets. The V and J ends lost 4 bases and 2 bases, in that order; junction bases with no gene match: 6. Germline CDR1 and CDR2: SGHRS and YFSETQ. This CDR3 has 15 amino acids. Regarding the study as a whole: All-four-donor shared clonotypes had higher generation probabilities than non-shared clonotypes did.

The sequenced material came from memory CD4+ T cells sorted from blood. Subset described: CD45RA-negative fraction. This sequence originates from a man aged 18 to 29 in good health. V and J are TRBV5-1 and TRBJ2-3, with 8 bases aligning to TRBD2. As DNA, the CDR3 is TGCGCCAGCAGCCTGCCGGGACTAGACACAGATACGCAGTATTTT. Translation: CASSLPGLDTDTQYF.